This TCR beta chain is drawn from a study of neoadjuvant nivolumab and ipilimumab in lung cancer. Study observations and caveats: Blood richness before therapy tracked richness in tumors resected after neoadjuvant therapy. TCR richness and clonality were higher in tumors than adjacent uninvolved lung. TCR sequencing covered a small number of samples. TCR clonality did not significantly correlate with pathologic tumor regression.

A remark on this clone: Its specificity is unknown.

Profiled with immunoSEQ multiplex PCR; TCRdb holds only in-frame clones, not every one. The sample consists of more than 1,200 clones, nearly 80% of them appearing once. There are 11 residues in the CDR3. Trimming pared 0 bases from V and 10 bases from J, leaving 9 bases between. Per germline, CDR1 GTSNPN and CDR2 SVGIG (reference sequence). This clonotype originated in an adult with non-small cell lung cancer. Material: tumor tissue, obtained before neoadjuvant nivolumab, alone or with ipilimumab. The chain couples TRBV30 to TRBJ1-2; D call uncertain. The CDR3 region has the DNA TGTGCCTGGAGTGTAGGGTGGAACTACACCTTC. This encodes CAWSVGWNYTF.